The source of this TCR beta chain is a study of tumor-infiltrating lymphocytes in primary liver carcinoma (dated by TCRdb to about 2017). About the full investigation: Four to six patients with histopathologically diagnosed primary liver carcinoma underwent surgical resection in China between late 2015 and March 2016. Each sample produced roughly 3.65 to 7.5 million productive TCRbeta reads, and read depth showed no significant difference between tissue types. The five patients had tumors staged T1-T3 N0M0, with maximum diameters ranging from about 4 to 11 cm. A total of 35 specimens from 5 patients, comprising approximately 25 tumor regions, 5 adjacent noncancerous liver tissues and 5 peripheral blood samples, were covered by TCRbeta repertoire sequencing. Reproducibility between technical replicate repertoires was high, with correlation coefficients above 0.95 and mean shared-clone rates roughly 0.86. TCRbeta repertoire sequencing, expression microarrays and whole-exome sequencing were combined in the study across five regions of each liver tumor, with adjacent normal tissue and blood also included. Hepatocellular carcinoma (four) or combined HCC and intrahepatic cholangiocarcinoma (one) was present in the five patients, who were three men and two women aged 30 to 69 years. Broader findings and caveats from the paper: Repertoire overlap was higher between tumor regions (mean roughly 35%) than tumor-adjacent (roughly 17%) or tumor-blood (approximately 14%) pairs, consistent with antigen-driven expansion. Since the samples were bulk and unsorted, there was no way to compare CD4+ and CD8+ T cell repertoires. Only the TCR beta chain was sequenced, so true repertoire diversity is likely underestimated because unpaired alpha chains were not captured. The top 250 clones made up a significantly larger repertoire fraction in tumors than in blood (p = 0.039). The study included only a few patients, and the authors note findings should be validated in a larger study.

This clonotype has a count of ten or more. The antigen it binds to is not known. Per-base qualities were not stored, and no clone one base away is much larger. TRIzol reagent was used to extract blood RNA from unsorted whole blood, while the DNeasy Blood & Tissue kit provided the germline DNA. Chronic HBV infection was present in the patients, and the patients were treatment-naive at sampling. Before surgery, about 4 milliliters of peripheral blood were collected into K2EDTA tubes. Starting from about 500 ng total RNA, TCRbeta-specific cDNA was produced by reverse transcription with a constant-region primer and ProtoScript II reverse transcriptase. TCRbeta libraries were built with three nested multiplex PCR rounds, a slightly modified ARM-PCR procedure. The first two PCR rounds used multiplex TRBV1-TRBV30 forward primers with a Cbeta reverse primer, each for 10 to 11 cycles. A final 25-cycle PCR with Deep VentR polymerase added sample barcodes and Illumina adapters. Before sequencing, amplicons between 200 and 500 bp were purified from gel using a QIAquick gel extraction kit. The TCRbeta amplicons were sequenced with 250-bp paired-end reads on an Illumina HiSeq 2500. In the paper's pipeline: Reads were quality-trimmed with Trimmomatic v0.33, and paired reads were merged with FLASH v1.2.11 to recover full CDR3 sequences. V, D and J germline segments were assigned to the rearranged TCRbeta sequences by MiGEC v1.2.1b. Clonotype statistics and Shannon-Wiener diversity indices were calculated with VDJtools v1.0.0. To reduce sampling bias, subsequent analyses other than the diversity analysis used only the 250 most abundant clonotypes in each sample. TCRdb reran the public reads through fastp at Q25 and MiXCR, keeping productive beta chains. Here each entry gathers all rows of one CDR3 protein and keeps the most common genes and DNA. V and J calls and clone size were set by TCRdb, not the authors. The sample table contains about 330,000 distinct CDR3 sequences; only one count was recorded for 65% of them. The ten largest account for about 6.5% of the sample.

Trimming takes 5 bases from V and 2 bases from J, and the germline ends sit 11 bases apart. The CDR3, cysteine through phenylalanine, is 14 amino acids long. Only the CDR3 DNA stays, 42 bases, in frame from base 1. In the germline V gene, CDR1 corresponds to MNHNS and CDR2 to SASEGT. The rearrangement combines TRBV6-1 with TRBJ2-3; no D gene call is confident. This TCR derives from a man aged 40-49 years with primary liver carcinoma and hepatitis B virus infection. Material: peripheral blood. This receptor has the CDR3 CASSHTRFTDTQYF. The DNA is as follows: TGTGCCAGCAGTCATACTCGATTCACAGATACGCAGTATTTT.